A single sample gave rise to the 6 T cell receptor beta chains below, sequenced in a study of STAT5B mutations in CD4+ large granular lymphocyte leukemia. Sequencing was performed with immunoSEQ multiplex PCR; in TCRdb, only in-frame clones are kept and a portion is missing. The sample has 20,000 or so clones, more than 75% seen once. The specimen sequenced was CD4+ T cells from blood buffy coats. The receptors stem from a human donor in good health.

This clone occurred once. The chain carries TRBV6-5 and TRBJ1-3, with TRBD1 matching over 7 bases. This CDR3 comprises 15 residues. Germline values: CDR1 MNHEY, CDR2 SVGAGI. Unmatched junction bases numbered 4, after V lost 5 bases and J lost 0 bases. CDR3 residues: CASSRRDSSGNTIYF. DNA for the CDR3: TGTGCCAGCAGTCGCCGGGACAGCTCTGGAAACACCATATATTTT.

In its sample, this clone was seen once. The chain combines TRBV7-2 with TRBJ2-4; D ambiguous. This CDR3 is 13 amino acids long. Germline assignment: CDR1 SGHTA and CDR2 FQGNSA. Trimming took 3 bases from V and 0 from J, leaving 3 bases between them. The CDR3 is CASSLVAKNIQYF. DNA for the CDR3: TGTGCCAGCAGCTTGGTAGCCAAAAACATTCAGTACTTC.

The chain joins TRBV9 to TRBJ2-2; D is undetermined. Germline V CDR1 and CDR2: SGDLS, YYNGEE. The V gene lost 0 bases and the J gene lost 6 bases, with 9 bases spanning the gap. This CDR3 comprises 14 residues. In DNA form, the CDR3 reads TGTGCCAGCAGCGTAGTCGGCACGGCCGGGGAGCTGTTTTTT. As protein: CASSVVGTAGELFF.

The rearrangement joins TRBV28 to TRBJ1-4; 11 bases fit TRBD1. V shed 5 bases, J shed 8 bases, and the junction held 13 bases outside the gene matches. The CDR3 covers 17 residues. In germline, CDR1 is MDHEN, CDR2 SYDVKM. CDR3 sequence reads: CASSGTGGAMAGEKLFF. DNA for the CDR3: TGTGCCAGCAGTGGGACAGGGGGGGCCATGGCAGGGGAAAAACTGTTTTTT. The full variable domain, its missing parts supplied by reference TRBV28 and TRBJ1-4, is DVKVTQSSRYLVKRTGEKVFLECVQDMDHENMFWYRQDPGLGLRLIYFSYDVKMKEKGDIPEGYSVSREKKERFSLILESASTNQTSMYLCASSGTGGAMAGEKLFFGSGTQLSVL.

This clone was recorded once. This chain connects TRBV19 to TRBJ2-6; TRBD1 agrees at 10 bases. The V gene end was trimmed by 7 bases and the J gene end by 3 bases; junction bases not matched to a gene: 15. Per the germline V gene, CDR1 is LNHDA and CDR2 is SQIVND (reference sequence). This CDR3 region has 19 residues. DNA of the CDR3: TGTGCCAGTACGGAGGACGGGACAGGGGTGTTCGTTGGGGCCAACGTCCTGACTTTC. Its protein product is CASTEDGTGVFVGANVLTF.

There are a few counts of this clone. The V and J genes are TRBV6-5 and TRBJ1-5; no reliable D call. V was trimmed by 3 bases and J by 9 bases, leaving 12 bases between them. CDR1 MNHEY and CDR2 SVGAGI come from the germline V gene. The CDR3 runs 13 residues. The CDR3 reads CASSYELESPQHF. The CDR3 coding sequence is TGTGCCAGCAGTTATGAACTTGAATCGCCCCAGCATTTT.